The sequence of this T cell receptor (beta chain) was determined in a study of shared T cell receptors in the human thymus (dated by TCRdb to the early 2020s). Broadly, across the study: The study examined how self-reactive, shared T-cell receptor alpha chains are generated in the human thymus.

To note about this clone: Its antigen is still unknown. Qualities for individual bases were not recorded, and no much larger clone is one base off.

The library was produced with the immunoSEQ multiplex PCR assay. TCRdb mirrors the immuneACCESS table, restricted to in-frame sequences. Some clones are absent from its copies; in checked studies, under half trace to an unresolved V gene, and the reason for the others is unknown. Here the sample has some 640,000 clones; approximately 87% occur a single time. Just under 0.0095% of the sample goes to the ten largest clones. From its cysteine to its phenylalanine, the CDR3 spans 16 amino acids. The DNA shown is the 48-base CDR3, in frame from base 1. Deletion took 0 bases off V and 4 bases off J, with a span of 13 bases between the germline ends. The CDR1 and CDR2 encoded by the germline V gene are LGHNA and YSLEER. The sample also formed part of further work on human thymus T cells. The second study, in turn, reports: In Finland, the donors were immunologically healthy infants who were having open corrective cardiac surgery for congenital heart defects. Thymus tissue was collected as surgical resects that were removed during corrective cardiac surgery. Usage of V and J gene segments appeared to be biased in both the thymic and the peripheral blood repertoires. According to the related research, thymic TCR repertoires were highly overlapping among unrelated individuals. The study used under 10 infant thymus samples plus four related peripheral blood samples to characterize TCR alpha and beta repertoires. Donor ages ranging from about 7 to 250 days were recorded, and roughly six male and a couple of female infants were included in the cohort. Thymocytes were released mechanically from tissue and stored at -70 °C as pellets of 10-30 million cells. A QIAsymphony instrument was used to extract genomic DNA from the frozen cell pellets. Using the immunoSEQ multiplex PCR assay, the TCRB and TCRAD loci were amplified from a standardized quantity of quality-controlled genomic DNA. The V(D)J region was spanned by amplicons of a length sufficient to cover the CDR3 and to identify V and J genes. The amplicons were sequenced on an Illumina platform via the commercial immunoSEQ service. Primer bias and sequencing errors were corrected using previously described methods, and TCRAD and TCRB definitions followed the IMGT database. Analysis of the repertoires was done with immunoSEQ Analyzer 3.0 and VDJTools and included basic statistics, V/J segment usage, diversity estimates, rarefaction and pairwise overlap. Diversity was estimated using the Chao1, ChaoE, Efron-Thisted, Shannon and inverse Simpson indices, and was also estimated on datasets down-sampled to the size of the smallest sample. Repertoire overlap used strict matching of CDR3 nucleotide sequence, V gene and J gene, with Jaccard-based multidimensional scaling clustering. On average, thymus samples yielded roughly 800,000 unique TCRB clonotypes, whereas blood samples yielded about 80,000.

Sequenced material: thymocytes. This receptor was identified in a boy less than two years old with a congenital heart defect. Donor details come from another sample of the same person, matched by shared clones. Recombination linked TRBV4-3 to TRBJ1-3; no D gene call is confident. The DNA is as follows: TGCGCCAGCAGCCAAGAGATGTCAGGATACGGAAACACCATATATTTT. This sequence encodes CASSQEMSGYGNTIYF.